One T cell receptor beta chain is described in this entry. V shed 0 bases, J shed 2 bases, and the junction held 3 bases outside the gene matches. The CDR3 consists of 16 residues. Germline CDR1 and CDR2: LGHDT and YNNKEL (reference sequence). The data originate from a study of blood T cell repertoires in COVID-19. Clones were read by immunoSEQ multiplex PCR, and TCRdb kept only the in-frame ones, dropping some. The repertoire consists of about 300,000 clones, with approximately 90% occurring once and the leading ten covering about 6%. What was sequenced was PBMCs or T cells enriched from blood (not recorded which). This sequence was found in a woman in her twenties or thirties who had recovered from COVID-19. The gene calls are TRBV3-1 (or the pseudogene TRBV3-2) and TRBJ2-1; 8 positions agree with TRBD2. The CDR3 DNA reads TGTGCCAGCAGCCAAGATAGCGGGGTAGCCTACAATGAGCAGTTCTTC. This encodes CASSQDSGVAYNEQFF.